The entry below describes one T cell receptor (beta chain). Deletions cut 5 bases from V and 1 base from J, with 20 bases between. The CDR3 loop spans 18 amino acids. Germline V gene lookup returns CDR1 SGHTA and CDR2 FQGTGA. The record originates from a study of blood T cell repertoires in COVID-19. Per the authors' pipeline: The authors estimated nucleated cell counts from reference gene primer amplification. Here immunoSEQ multiplex PCR was the method, and the copy in TCRdb shows in-frame clones only, minus some. V and J calls plus clone size are reproduced from that table; the DNA served to infer D and trimming. Of under 150,000 clones listed, around 81% are singletons.

The TCR comes from a middle-aged man with active or convalescent COVID-19. Sequencing was done on a sample of peripheral blood. The rearrangement joins TRBV7-3 to TRBJ2-2, with a possible D match to TRBD1 (6 bases). DNA of the CDR3: TGTGCCAGCAGCCCCGATCCTTCCACAGGGAGGAACACCGGGGAGCTGTTTTTT. It codes for CASSPDPSTGRNTGELFF.